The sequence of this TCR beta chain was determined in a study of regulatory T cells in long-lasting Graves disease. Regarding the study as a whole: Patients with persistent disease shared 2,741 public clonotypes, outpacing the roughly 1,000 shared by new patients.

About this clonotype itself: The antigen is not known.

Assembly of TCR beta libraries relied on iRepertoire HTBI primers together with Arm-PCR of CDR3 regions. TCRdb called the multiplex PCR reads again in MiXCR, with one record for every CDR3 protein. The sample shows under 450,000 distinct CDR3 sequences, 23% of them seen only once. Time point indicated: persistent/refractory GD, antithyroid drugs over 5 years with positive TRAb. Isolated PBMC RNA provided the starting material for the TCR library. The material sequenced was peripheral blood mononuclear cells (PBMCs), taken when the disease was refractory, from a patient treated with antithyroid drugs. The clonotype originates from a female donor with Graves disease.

Written as DNA, the CDR3 is TGTGCCAGCAGCGCCCTAGAGTTTTCGGGACGGGAAGGAACGACTGAAGCTTTCTTT. This encodes CASSALEFSGREGTTEAFF. This sequence joins TRBV9 and TRBJ1-1; weak D call: TRBD1 (5 bases). Trimming took 3 bases from V and 5 from J, leaving 29 bases between them. CDR1 is SGDLS, CDR2 YYNGEE, per germline. The length of the CDR3 is 19 residues.